These 4 T cell receptor beta chains were sequenced from one sample in a study of CD8 T cells in Susac syndrome. RNA totalling roughly 0.5 to 1 ug underwent reverse transcription with random hexamers. TCRdb reprocessed the immunoSEQ multiplex PCR reads via MiXCR and lists one record per CDR3 protein. The table shows 100,000 to 150,000 distinct CDR3 sequences, with just over 95% occurring only once. Source material: CD4+ T cells from PBMCs. These receptors came from a human donor with Susac syndrome.

This rearrangement joins TRBV29-1 to TRBJ1-1; no definite D call. This CDR3 has 14 residues. V lost 6 bases, J lost 0 bases, and 14 bases lay in between. CDR1 is SQVTM and CDR2 is ANQGSEA in the germline V gene. DNA for the CDR3: TGCAGCGTCCATAAGCAGATATTGAACACTGAAGCTTTCTTT. This gives the protein CSVHKQILNTEAFF.

For the CDR3, the DNA is TGTGCCAGCAGCCCTGGACAGGGGGCGCCCGGCGGCTACACCTTC. As protein: CASSPGQGAPGGYTF. This chain connects TRBV7-2 to TRBJ1-2, with 11 nucleotides matching TRBD1. The trim removed 5 bases at V and 8 bases at J, leaving 10 bases unmatched. CDR3 length: 15 amino acids. Looked up from germline, CDR1 is SGHTA and CDR2 is FQGNSA. Full variable domain (rest looked up from reference TRBV7-2 and TRBJ1-2): GAGVSQSPSNKVTEKGKDVELRCDPISGHTALYWYRQSLGQGLEFLIYFQGNSAPDKSGLPSDRFSAERTGGSVSTLTIQRTQQEDSAVYLCASSPGQGAPGGYTFGSGTRLTVV.

The chain joins TRBV7-8 to TRBJ1-4; D might be TRBD1 (6 bases). Germline V gives CDR1 SGHVS, CDR2 FQNEAQ. The CDR3 totals 15 residues. Trimming cost V 5 bases and J 5 bases, with 15 bases left between them. CDR3 sequence reads: CASSPRTVGNEKLFF. The DNA for the CDR3 is TGTGCCAGCAGCCCTCGGACAGTGGGAAATGAAAAACTGTTTTTT.

CDR3 sequence reads: CASSEKRVTDTQYF. The DNA for the CDR3 is TGTGCCAGCAGTGAAAAACGAGTCACAGATACGCAGTATTTT. This chain links TRBV2 with TRBJ2-3; unclear D gene. The CDR3 contains 14 residues. V lost 2 bases, J lost 2 bases, and 8 bases lay in between. Germline-derived CDR1 and CDR2 are SNHLY and FYNNEI. The complete variable domain, with remaining parts taken from reference TRBV2 and TRBJ2-3, reads EPEVTQTPSHQVTQMGQEVILRCVPISNHLYFYWYRQILGQKVEFLVSFYNNEISEKSEIFDDQFSVERPDGSNFTLKIRSTKLEDSAMYFCASSEKRVTDTQYFGPGTRLTVL.